This T cell receptor beta chain was observed in a study of technical replicates of blood from a few donors. The CDR3 runs to 14 residues. The germline CDR1 and CDR2 sequences are SEHNR and FQNEAQ (reference sequence). The V and J ends lost 5 bases and 2 bases, in that order; junction bases with no gene match: 3. Using immunoSEQ multiplex PCR, the repertoire was profiled, and TCRdb retains in-frame clones only, with some absent. Among 85,000 to 95,000 clones listed, 90% to 97% were seen once. The origin of this receptor is a human donor in good health. The V gene is TRBV7-9, the J gene TRBJ2-1; 7 nucleotides match TRBD2. Input material: T cells isolated from PBMCs. Here the CDR3 reads CASSPREPYNEQFF. The CDR3 region has the DNA TGTGCCAGCAGCCCGCGGGAGCCCTACAATGAGCAGTTCTTC.